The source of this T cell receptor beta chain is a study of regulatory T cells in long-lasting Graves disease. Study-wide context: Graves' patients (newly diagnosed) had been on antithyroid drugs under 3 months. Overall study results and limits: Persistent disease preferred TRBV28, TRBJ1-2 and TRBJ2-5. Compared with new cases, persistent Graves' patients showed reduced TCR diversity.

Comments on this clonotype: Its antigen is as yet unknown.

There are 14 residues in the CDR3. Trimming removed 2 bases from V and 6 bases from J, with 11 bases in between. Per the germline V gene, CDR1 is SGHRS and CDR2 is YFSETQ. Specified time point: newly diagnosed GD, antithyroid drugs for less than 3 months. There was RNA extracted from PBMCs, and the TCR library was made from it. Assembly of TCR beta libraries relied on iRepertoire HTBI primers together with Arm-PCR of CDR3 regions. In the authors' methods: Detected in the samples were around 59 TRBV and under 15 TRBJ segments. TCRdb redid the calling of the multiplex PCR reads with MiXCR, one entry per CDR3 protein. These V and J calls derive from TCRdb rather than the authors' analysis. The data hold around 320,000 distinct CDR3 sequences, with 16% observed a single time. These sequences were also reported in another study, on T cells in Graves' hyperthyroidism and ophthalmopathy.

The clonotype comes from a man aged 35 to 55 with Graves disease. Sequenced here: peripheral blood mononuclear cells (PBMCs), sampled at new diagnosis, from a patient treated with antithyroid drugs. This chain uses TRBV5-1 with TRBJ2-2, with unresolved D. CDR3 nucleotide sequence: TGCGCCAGCAGCTTCGGTTTTGGCTCCGGGGAGCTGTTTTTT. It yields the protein CASSFGFGSGELFF.